Below, one T cell receptor beta chain is given with its context. This sample is drawn from a study of blood T cell repertoires in COVID-19. CDR3 length equals 13 residues. Trimming removed 6 bases from V and 11 bases from J; junction bases left unmatched: 9. Germline V CDR1 and CDR2: SEHNR, FQNEAQ (reference sequence). Cohorts were determined from participant-reported clinical history. The protocol was immunoSEQ multiplex PCR, while the TCRdb copy is restricted to in-frame clones and leaves out a portion. The repertoire holds 300,000 or so clones, with approximately 84% as singletons. The J gene is TRBJ1-1, the V gene TRBV7-9, with 10 bases lining up with TRBD1. The TCR sequence derives from a woman under 40 who had recovered from COVID-19. The sample comprised PBMCs or T cells enriched from blood (not recorded which). The CDR3 bases are TGTGCCAGCAGTCTTAATCAGGGACAGGGGGCTTTCTTT. Protein: CASSLNQGQGAFF.